This T cell receptor (beta chain) was documented in a study of T cell repertoires in cytomegalovirus infection. The study's findings and limits: The study found HLA-C-restricted CMV-specific TCR beta clonotypes dominating the ex vivo response.

Using its own MiXCR run on the reads, TCRdb lists one record per CDR3 protein. The sample shows about 60,000 distinct CDR3 sequences, around 20% of them seen only once. V trimming: 5 bases; J trimming: 4 bases; junction bases outside the gene matches: 8. Germline lookup yields CDR1 SGHTA and CDR2 FQGNSA. This CDR3 spans 16 amino acids. To note about this clonotype: Its antigen is not identified.

The receptor's source is a human donor in good health (CMV status not recorded). Some clones in this sample may be carry-over from other donors' samples. The input for sequencing was CD8+ T cells from cultured PBMCs, taken from culture after CMV antigen stimulation. The chain has TRBV7-2 and TRBJ2-1; 10 nucleotides line up with TRBD2. CDR3 sequence (DNA): TGTGCCAGCAGCCCACTAGCGGGACCTACTTACAATGAGCAGTTCTTC. This codes for CASSPLAGPTYNEQFF.